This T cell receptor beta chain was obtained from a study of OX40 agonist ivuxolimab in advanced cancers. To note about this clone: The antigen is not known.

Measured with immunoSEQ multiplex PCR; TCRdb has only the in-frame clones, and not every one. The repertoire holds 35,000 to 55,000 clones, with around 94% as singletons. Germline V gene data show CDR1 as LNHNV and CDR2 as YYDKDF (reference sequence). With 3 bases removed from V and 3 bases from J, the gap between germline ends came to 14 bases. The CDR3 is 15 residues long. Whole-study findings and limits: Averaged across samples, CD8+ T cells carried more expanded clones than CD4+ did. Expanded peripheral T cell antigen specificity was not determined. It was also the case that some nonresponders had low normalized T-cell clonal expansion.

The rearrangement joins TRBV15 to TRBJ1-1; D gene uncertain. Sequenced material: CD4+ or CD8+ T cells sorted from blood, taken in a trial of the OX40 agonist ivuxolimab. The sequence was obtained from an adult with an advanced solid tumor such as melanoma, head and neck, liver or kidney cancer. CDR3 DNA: TGTGCCACCAGCAGGGCCGGTGCCTGGGACACTGAAGCTTTCTTT. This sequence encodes CATSRAGAWDTEAFF.